The rows below give T cell receptor beta chains drawn from one sample of a study of CD8 T cells in Susac syndrome. One entry per CDR3 protein, called by TCRdb with MiXCR from the immunoSEQ multiplex PCR reads. The data hold about 120,000 distinct CDR3 sequences, with 80% to 95% observed a single time. The sequencing input was CD4+ T cells from PBMCs. All receptors derive from a human donor in good health. Each CDR3 is given with its conserved first and last residue. A D gene is named only where the DNA matches it firmly. Size is stated for part of the rows, as once, few or many counts, or as a class when the clone is expanded.

d_call	j_call	v_call	clone_size	cdr3_aa	cdr3_nt
NA	TRBJ2-3	TRBV14	once	CASSQGTRHGDTQYF	TGTGCCAGCAGCCAAGGCACCCGACATGGAGATACGCAGTATTTT
TRBD2	TRBJ2-7	TRBV20-1	NA	CSARTTSGNYEQYF	TGCAGTGCTAGAACGACTAGCGGGAACTACGAGCAGTACTTC
TRBD1	TRBJ2-7	TRBV20-1	NA	CSARDPGQSSYEQYF	TGCAGTGCTAGGGACCCGGGACAGAGTTCTTACGAGCAGTACTTC
TRBD1	TRBJ2-7	TRBV30	NA	CAWSVGQSYEQYF	TGTGCCTGGAGTGTGGGACAGTCCTACGAGCAGTACTTC
NA	TRBJ1-2	TRBV30	NA	CAWRKGGYTF	TGTGCCTGGAGGAAAGGTGGCTACACCTTC
NA	TRBJ2-7	TRBV6-2/TRBV6-3	NA	CASSEVREQYF	TGTGCCAGCAGCGAAGTCCGGGAGCAGTACTTC
NA	TRBJ1-1	TRBV20-1	NA	CSARRQANTEAFF	TGCAGTGCTAGGCGACAGGCGAACACTGAAGCTTTCTTT
NA	TRBJ1-2	TRBV7-2	NA	CASSSQVIHGYTF	TGTGCCAGCAGCTCACAGGTGATCCATGGCTACACCTTC
NA	TRBJ2-1	TRBV20-1	NA	CSARDWRRKRDNEQFF	TGCAGTGCTAGAGATTGGCGGAGGAAGCGGGACAATGAGCAGTTCTTC
NA	TRBJ1-1	TRBV2	once	CASGGRTEAFF	TGTGCCAGCGGGGGTAGGACTGAAGCTTTCTTT
TRBD2	TRBJ2-1	TRBV6-2/TRBV6-3	NA	CASTWTSGYNEQFF	TGTGCCAGCACCTGGACTAGCGGATACAATGAGCAGTTCTTC
NA	TRBJ2-2	TRBV7-7	NA	CASSSEPNTGELFF	TGTGCTAGCAGCTCCGAGCCGAACACCGGGGAGCTGTTTTTT
TRBD1	TRBJ1-1	TRBV5-6	NA	CASSAGQGLSLWTEAFF	TGTGCCAGCAGCGCCGGACAGGGACTTAGTCTATGGACTGAAGCTTTCTTT